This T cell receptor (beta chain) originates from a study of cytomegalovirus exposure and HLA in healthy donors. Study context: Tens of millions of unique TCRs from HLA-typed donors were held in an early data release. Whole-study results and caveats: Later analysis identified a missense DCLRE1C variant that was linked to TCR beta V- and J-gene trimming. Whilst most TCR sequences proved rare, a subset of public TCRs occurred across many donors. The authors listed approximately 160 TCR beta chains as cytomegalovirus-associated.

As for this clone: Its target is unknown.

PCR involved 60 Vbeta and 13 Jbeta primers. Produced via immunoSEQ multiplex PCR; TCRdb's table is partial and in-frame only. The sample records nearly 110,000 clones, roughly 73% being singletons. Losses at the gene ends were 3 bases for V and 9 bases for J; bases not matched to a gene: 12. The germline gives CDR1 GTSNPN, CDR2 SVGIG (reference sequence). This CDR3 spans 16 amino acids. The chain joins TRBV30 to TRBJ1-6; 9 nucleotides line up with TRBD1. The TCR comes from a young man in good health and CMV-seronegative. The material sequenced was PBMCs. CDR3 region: CAWRRGGGQGISPLHF. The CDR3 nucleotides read TGTGCCTGGAGGCGCGGTGGGGGACAGGGTATTTCACCCCTCCACTTT.